The entry below gives a single T cell receptor (beta chain) sequence along with its context. The junction departs from germline at one end; a sequencing error may be responsible. The data are from a study of tumor-infiltrating lymphocytes in primary liver carcinoma. The CDR3 contains 16 residues. Germline CDR1 is SGHAT and CDR2 is FQDESV (reference sequence). From roughly 20-30 mg of unsorted bulk tissue, DNA and RNA were co-extracted together. Five separate regions were sampled from each tumor. A primer in the constant region served to generate TCR beta cDNA from 450 to 600 ng of total RNA. It was through three nested multiplex PCR rounds of slightly modified ARM-PCR that TCR beta libraries arose. Use of TRBV1-TRBV30 forward primers with a C-beta reverse primer characterized the first two PCR rounds, which lasted about 10 cycles each. TCRdb reprocessed the multiplex PCR reads with MiXCR, giving one entry per CDR3 protein. The table lists roughly 30,000 distinct CDR3 sequences, around 71% of them singletons.

V and J are TRBV11-1 and TRBJ2-2, with D possibly matching TRBD2 (6 bases). Sequencing was performed on liver tumor tissue from sampling region 3. Subset specified: tumor region T3, left-lateral pole. This TCR derives from a woman aged 25-40 years with primary liver carcinoma and hepatitis B virus infection. The CDR3 sequence: CVSSLVGGMNTGELFF. The CDR3 DNA is TGTGTCAGCAGTTTAGTGGGGGGTATGAACACCGGGGAGCTGTTTTTT.